This TCR beta chain was identified during a study of tumor-infiltrating lymphocytes in primary liver carcinoma. TCR beta cDNA was reverse-transcribed from about 500 ng of total RNA. The reaction used a constant-region primer and ProtoScript II reverse transcriptase. Amplification in three nested multiplex PCR rounds with slightly modified ARM-PCR gave rise to TCR beta libraries. Use of TRBV1-TRBV30 forward primers with a C-beta reverse primer characterized the first two PCR rounds, which lasted ten to eleven cycles each. TCRdb itself ran the multiplex PCR reads through MiXCR, one entry per CDR3 protein. The table records 200,000 or so distinct CDR3 sequences, less than 65% of them present only once. The length of the CDR3 is 19 residues. Germline V gene data show CDR1 as SGHVS and CDR2 as FQNEAQ. Blood RNA came from unsorted whole blood; germline DNA was also extracted.

The TCR originated in a woman between 55 and 75 years old with primary liver carcinoma and hepatitis B virus infection. V and J are TRBV7-8 and TRBJ2-5, with 7 bases fitting TRBD2. Sequencing was carried out using peripheral blood. The CDR3: CTCSLVGSPGGRRGETQYF. In DNA, the CDR3 is TGTACCTGCAGCTTAGTGGGGTCCCCGGGCGGGAGAAGGGGAGAGACCCAGTACTTC.